This T cell receptor (beta chain) originates from a study of blood T cell repertoires in COVID-19. Sequenced by immunoSEQ multiplex PCR; TCRdb stores in-frame clones only, minus some. The profile shows roughly 290,000 clones, 87% of them singletons. Sequencing was carried out using PBMCs or T cells enriched from blood (not recorded which). The receptor was derived from a middle-aged woman who had recovered from COVID-19.

The CDR3 spells CASSSDVGRAWETQYF. The DNA of the CDR3 is TGTGCCAGCAGCTCCGATGTCGGGAGGGCCTGGGAGACCCAGTACTTC. The chain uses TRBV5-6 and TRBJ2-5, with 8 bases lining up with TRBD2. V shed 3 bases, J shed 5 bases, and the junction held 12 bases outside the gene matches. The CDR3 length is 16 residues. Germline CDR1 reads SGHDT; CDR2 reads YYEEEE.